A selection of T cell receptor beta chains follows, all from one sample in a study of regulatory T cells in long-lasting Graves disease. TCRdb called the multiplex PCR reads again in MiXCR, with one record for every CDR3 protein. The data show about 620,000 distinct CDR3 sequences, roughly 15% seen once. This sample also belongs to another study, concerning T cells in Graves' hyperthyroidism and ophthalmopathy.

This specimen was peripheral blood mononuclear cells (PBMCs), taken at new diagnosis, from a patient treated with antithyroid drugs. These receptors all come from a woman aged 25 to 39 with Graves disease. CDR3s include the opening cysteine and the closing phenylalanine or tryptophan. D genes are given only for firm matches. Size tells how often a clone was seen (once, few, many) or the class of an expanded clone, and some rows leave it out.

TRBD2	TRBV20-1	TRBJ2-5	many	CSARAGLAGEETQYF	TGCAGTGCTAGAGCGGGACTAGCGGGAGAAGAGACCCAGTACTTC
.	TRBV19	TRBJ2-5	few	CASSPTTGLETQYF	TGTGCCAGTAGTCCGACGACAGGTTTAGAGACCCAGTACTTC
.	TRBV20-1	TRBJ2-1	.	CRVGTETYNEQFF	TGCAGGGTCGGGACTGAGACCTACAATGAGCAGTTCTTC
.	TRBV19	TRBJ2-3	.	CASSPRAGFLDTQYF	TGTGCCAGTAGTCCGCGAGCAGGTTTCTTAGATACGCAGTATTTT
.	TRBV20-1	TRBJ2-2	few	CSARDVWTGELFF	TGCAGTGCTAGAGATGTATGGACCGGGGAGCTGTTTTTT
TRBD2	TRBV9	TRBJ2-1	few	CASSVQSSGPYNEQFF	TGTGCCAGCAGCGTACAGTCTAGCGGCCCCTACAATGAGCAGTTCTTC
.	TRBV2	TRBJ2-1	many	CASRPGLSSYNEQFF	TGTGCCAGCAGGCCGGGACTGAGCTCCTACAATGAGCAGTTCTTC
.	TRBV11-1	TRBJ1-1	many	CASSLFTEAFF	TGTGCCAGCAGCTTATTTACTGAAGCTTTCTTT
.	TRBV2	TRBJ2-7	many	CASGRVVPYEQYF	TGTGCCAGCGGACGGGTGGTTCCCTACGAGCAGTACTTC
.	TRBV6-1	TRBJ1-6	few	CASSEGGTVSSPLHF	TGTGCCAGCAGTGAGGGAGGAACGGTTTCTTCACCCCTCCACTTT
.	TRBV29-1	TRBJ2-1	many	CSAPRNSYNEQFF	TGCAGCGCCCCCCGGAACTCCTACAATGAGCAGTTCTTC
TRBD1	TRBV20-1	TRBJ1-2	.	CSARDRTGDFGANYGYTF	TGCAGTGCTAGAGATCGAACAGGGGACTTTGGAGCTAACTATGGCTACACCTTC
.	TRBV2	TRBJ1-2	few	CASILGEGFVGYTF	TGTGCCAGCATCCTAGGCGAGGGCTTCGTAGGCTACACCTTC
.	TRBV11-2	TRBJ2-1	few	CASSLEPWATGSTQQFF	TGTGCCAGCAGCTTAGAACCATGGGCCACTGGGAGCACTCAGCAGTTCTTC
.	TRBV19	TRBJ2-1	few	CASSIVASSYNEQFF	TGTGCCAGTAGTATAGTAGCGAGCTCCTACAATGAGCAGTTCTTC
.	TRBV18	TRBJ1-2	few	CASSRGEIYGYTF	TGTGCCAGCTCGCGAGGGGAAATCTATGGCTACACCTTC
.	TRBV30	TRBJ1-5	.	CAWSLTLSQPQHF	TGTGCCTGGAGTTTGACTTTAAGTCAGCCCCAGCATTTT
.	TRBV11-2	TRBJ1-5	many	CASSSNRDTYRNQPQHF	TGTGCCAGCAGCTCCAACCGGGACACCTATCGAAATCAGCCCCAGCATTTT
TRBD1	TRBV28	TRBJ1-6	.	CASSFGDRVNSPLHF	TGTGCCAGCAGTTTTGGGGACAGGGTTAATTCACCCCTCCACTTT
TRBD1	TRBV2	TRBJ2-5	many	CASSQYRDSQETQYF	TGTGCCAGCAGTCAATACCGGGACAGTCAAGAGACCCAGTACTTC
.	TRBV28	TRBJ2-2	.	CASRFLRGRGTGELFF	TGTGCCAGCAGGTTTTTAAGGGGGAGAGGCACCGGGGAGCTGTTTTTT
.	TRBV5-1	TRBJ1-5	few	CASSLDSPNQPQHF	TGCGCCAGCAGCTTGGACAGCCCCAATCAGCCCCAGCATTTT
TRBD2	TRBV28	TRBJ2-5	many	CASRMGGGGGQETQYF	TGTGCCAGTCGGATGGGGGGGGGAGGTGGTCAAGAGACCCAGTACTTC
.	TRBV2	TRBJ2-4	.	CASSSNPVVGAKNIQYF	TGTGCCAGCAGTTCCAACCCAGTCGTGGGGGCCAAAAACATTCAGTACTTC
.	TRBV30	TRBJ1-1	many	CAWSVPIQLTEAFF	TGTGCCTGGAGTGTCCCCATTCAGCTCACTGAAGCTTTCTTT
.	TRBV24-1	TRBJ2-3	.	CATSESTSMQDTQYF	TGTGCCACCAGTGAATCGACCAGTATGCAGGATACGCAGTATTTT
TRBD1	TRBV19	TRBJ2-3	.	CASRPDRGLDTQYF	TGTGCCAGCCGTCCGGACAGGGGTTTGGATACGCAGTATTTT
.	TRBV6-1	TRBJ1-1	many	CASSYYREGTEAFF	TGTGCCAGCAGCTACTATCGGGAAGGCACTGAAGCTTTCTTT
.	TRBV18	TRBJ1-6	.	CASSPQGRNSPLHF	TGTGCCAGCTCACCACAGGGACGGAATTCACCCCTCCACTTT
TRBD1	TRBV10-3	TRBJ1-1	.	CAIMSQGDAEAFF	TGTGCCATCATGTCACAGGGGGATGCTGAAGCTTTCTTT
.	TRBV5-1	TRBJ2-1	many	CASSLVVTGMWNEQFF	TGCGCCAGCAGCTTGGTAGTAACAGGGATGTGGAATGAGCAGTTCTTC
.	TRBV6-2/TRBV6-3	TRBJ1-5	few	CASSEAGVPQPQHF	TGTGCCAGCAGTGAAGCCGGCGTCCCTCAGCCCCAGCATTTT
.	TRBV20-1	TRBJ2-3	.	CSARPPGTDTQYF	TGCAGTGCTAGACCGCCTGGCACAGATACGCAGTATTTT
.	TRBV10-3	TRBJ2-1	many	CAAEGEIGYNEQFF	TGTGCCGCCGAGGGGGAGATAGGGTACAATGAGCAGTTCTTC
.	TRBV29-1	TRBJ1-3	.	CSVESLSGNTIYF	TGCAGCGTTGAATCCTTATCTGGAAACACCATATATTTT
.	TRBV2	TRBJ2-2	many	CASSEEGMSTGELFF	TGTGCCAGCAGTGAGGAGGGTATGAGTACCGGGGAGCTGTTTTTT
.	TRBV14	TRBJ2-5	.	CASSLTWLETQYF	TGTGCCAGCAGCTTGACTTGGTTGGAGACCCAGTACTTC
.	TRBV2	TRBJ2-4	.	CASRRGQGHIQYF	TGTGCCAGCAGGAGGGGCCAGGGGCACATTCAGTACTTC
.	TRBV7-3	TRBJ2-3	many	CASSPKQGLGTDTQYF	TGTGCCAGCAGCCCGAAACAGGGTCTGGGGACAGATACGCAGTATTTT
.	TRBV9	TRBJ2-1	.	CASSVEAYRNEQFF	TGTGCCAGCAGCGTAGAGGCTTATCGGAATGAGCAGTTCTTC